A selection of T cell receptor beta chains follows, all from one sample in a study of Graves' ophthalmopathy and Graves' hyperthyroidism. TCRdb analysed the multiplex PCR reads with MiXCR anew, one entry per CDR3 protein. In the table there are almost 750,000 distinct CDR3 sequences, 40% of which are singletons. Sequenced material: peripheral blood. The receptors were gathered from an adult man with Graves' ophthalmopathy. CDR3s include the opening cysteine and the closing phenylalanine or tryptophan.

v_call	j_call	cdr3_aa
TRBV9	TRBJ1-6	CASSVTQGHNSPLHF
TRBV7-2	TRBJ1-6	CASSPLGVNSPLHF
TRBV7-2	TRBJ1-4	CASSPGQLKLFF
TRBV4-3	TRBJ1-6	CASSQGVGQGDSLHF
TRBV5-8	TRBJ1-4	CASSAARRSEKLFF
TRBV20-1	TRBJ2-7	CSASFPLGDRGYEQYF
TRBV25-1	TRBJ2-7	CASRDLNHEQYF
TRBV29-1	TRBJ2-2	CSVQTTDTGELFF
TRBV7-8	TRBJ2-5	CASSFWLQETQYF
TRBV7-9	TRBJ2-5	CASSLTANFQGGETQYF
TRBV10-2	TRBJ1-2	CASSDTGGADGYTF
TRBV29-1	TRBJ2-2	CSVGYWSGELFF
TRBV9	TRBJ2-7	CASSQTGVVREQYF
TRBV12-3/TRBV12-4	TRBJ1-2	CASSFKGFVDGYTF
TRBV7-9	TRBJ1-2	CASSLSAGETYGYTF
TRBV20-1	TRBJ2-5	CSARDQPGYQETQYF
TRBV11-1	NA	CASMLTGRPDEQFF
TRBV14	TRBJ1-2	CASSPKQNLYGYTF
TRBV6-5	TRBJ2-5	CASRILEGAETQYF
TRBV29-1	TRBJ1-1	CSVDGAKAFF
TRBV7-2	TRBJ2-5	CASSPGGIGETQYF
TRBV25-1	TRBJ2-2	CASTPPRWAGELFF
TRBV20-1	TRBJ2-7	CSARGPSGSSYEQYF
TRBV25-1	TRBJ2-5	CAQGGHQETQYF
TRBV20-1	TRBJ1-2	CTARPMSTGRTYGYTF
TRBV7-9	TRBJ1-6	CASTAGAYNSPLHF
TRBV20-1	TRBJ2-5	CSARVRPPVWTQYF